This entry lists 3 T cell receptor beta chains sequenced from one sample in a study of technical replicates of blood from several donors. The assay was immunoSEQ multiplex PCR, and TCRdb's table has in-frame clones only and misses some. Among around 79,000 clones listed, approximately 94% were seen once. Sequences were obtained from T cells isolated from PBMCs. All receptors come from a human donor in good health.

This chain joins TRBV19 and TRBJ1-1; the match to TRBD1 covers 9 bases. This CDR3 comprises 17 residues. Germline trimming cut 5 bases from V and 0 bases from J; bases unmatched to any gene: 10. Germline-derived CDR1 and CDR2 are LNHDA and SQIVND (reference sequence). The chain's CDR3 is CASSSQGARGVNTEAFF. In nucleotides, the CDR3 is TGTGCCAGTAGTTCACAGGGGGCGCGTGGAGTGAACACTGAAGCTTTCTTT.

Only a few counts were recorded for this clone. The V gene is TRBV27, the J gene TRBJ1-2; D is possibly TRBD1 (5 bases). Trimming pared 2 bases from V and 7 bases from J, leaving 23 bases between. Germline assignment: CDR1 MNHEY and CDR2 SMNVEV (reference sequence). This CDR3 has 17 residues. The CDR3 loop reads CASSLVSSGFITGGYTF. CDR3 DNA: TGTGCCAGCAGTTTAGTCTCGTCAGGGTTTATTACCGGTGGCTACACCTTC.

V is TRBV19 and J is TRBJ1-5; 10 nucleotides line up with TRBD1. Germline V gene lookup returns CDR1 LNHDA and CDR2 SQIVND (reference sequence). The CDR3 length is 16 residues. The junction had 10 bases not matched to a gene; V was cut back by 5 bases and J by 6 bases. DNA for the CDR3: TGTGCCAGTAGTGTGACAGGGGGCGCGGCCAGTCAGCCCCAGCATTTT. Amino acid sequence: CASSVTGGAASQPQHF.